The sample holds one count of the clone carrying this TCR beta chain. Germline V gene sequence: CDR1 SGHVS, CDR2 FQNEAQ. With V trimmed by 4 bases and J by 7 bases, 6 bases remained unmatched. The CDR3 runs to 14 residues. The data were taken from a study of T cell changes during pregnancy in multiple sclerosis. Assay: immunoSEQ multiplex PCR; the TCRdb copy retains only in-frame clones and omits some. Among nearly 25,000 clones listed, about 88% were seen once. The receptor was isolated from a female donor in good health, enrolled as a control in a pregnancy study. Here the sequenced sample was CD4+ T cells from peripheral blood mononuclear cells, taken in the first trimester of pregnancy. The V and J genes are TRBV7-8 and TRBJ2-2, with 7 bases aligning to TRBD2. This chain's CDR3 is CASSSGRANGELFF. CDR3 sequence (DNA): TGTGCCAGCAGCTCGGGGAGGGCCAACGGGGAGCTGTTTTTT.